Listed below are T cell receptor beta chains from one sample, sequenced in a study of T cell changes during pregnancy in multiple sclerosis. The repertoire was sequenced with immunoSEQ multiplex PCR; TCRdb's copy has only in-frame clones and lacks some. The sample gives 25,000 to 30,000 clones, 89% of which show up once; 0.8% is in the top ten. The sequencing used CD4+ T cells from peripheral blood mononuclear cells, collected in the second trimester of pregnancy. The receptor set was obtained from a female donor with multiple sclerosis, enrolled in a pregnancy study. Each CDR3 is given with its conserved first and last residue. A D gene is named only where the DNA matches it firmly.

v_call	d_call	j_call	cdr3_aa	cdr3_nt
TRBV19	NA	TRBJ2-5	CASTPGWGRADQETQYF	TGTGCCAGTACCCCTGGTTGGGGCCGGGCCGACCAAGAGACCCAGTACTTC
TRBV11-2	TRBD2	TRBJ2-3	CASSFQRGVTDTQYF	TGTGCCAGCAGCTTTCAGCGGGGGGTCACAGATACGCAGTATTTT
TRBV2	NA	TRBJ1-4	CASTRGGASATNEKLFF	TGTGCCAGCACCCGGGGGGGGGCGTCAGCAACTAATGAAAAACTGTTTTTT
TRBV30	TRBD1	TRBJ1-1	CAWRSDRVSIGTEAFF	TGTGCCTGGAGGAGTGACAGGGTGTCCATAGGCACTGAAGCTTTCTTT
TRBV20-1	NA	TRBJ1-1	CSVPGVTEAFF	TGCAGTGTCCCAGGGGTTACTGAAGCTTTCTTT
TRBV7-6	TRBD1	TRBJ2-5	CASGTGQGVKTQYF	TGTGCCAGCGGGACCGGACAGGGGGTGAAGACCCAGTACTTC
TRBV7-9	TRBD2	TRBJ2-3	CASSSYGTSGGTYTDTQYF	TGTGCCAGCAGCTCCTACGGGACTAGCGGGGGGACATACACAGATACGCAGTATTTT
TRBV6-5	NA	TRBJ1-2	CASSESGYGYTF	TGTGCCAGCAGTGAATCAGGGTATGGCTACACCTTC
TRBV6-5	NA	TRBJ1-2	CASSYRRGTISGGYTF	TGTGCCAGCAGTTACAGGCGGGGCACAATCTCGGGAGGCTACACCTTC
TRBV7-9	TRBD1	TRBJ1-6	CASSSRTGSSYNSPLHF	TGTGCCAGCAGCTCCCGGACAGGGAGCTCCTATAATTCACCCCTCCACTTT